Reported below is one TCR beta chain. This receptor's antigen is unknown. No clone much larger than this one lies a single base away; base qualities are absent. The cohort was made up of 500 to 850 healthy bone marrow donors. At the time of sampling, every cohort member was nominally healthy, though immune exposures that went unrecorded were likely present. The donor was CMV seronegative and was included in the group of under 450 seronegative cohort members. A peripheral blood sample was provided by each donor, and peripheral blood mononuclear cells were used for TCR beta sequencing. The Qiagen DNeasy Blood Extraction Kit was used to extract genomic DNA from the blood cell samples. The sample comes from a study of cytomegalovirus exposure and HLA in healthy donors (dated by TCRdb to about 2017). General notes on the study: An earlier analysis of some 600 of the donors reported around 280 Gb of sequence data and 117 million unique TCR beta sequences obtained from around 170 million T cells. Among a few hundred genotyped donors of the cohort, an average of about 240,000 unique TCR beta nucleotide sequences were sequenced per donor, roughly 20% of them non-productive. Five DR-DQ haplotypes were handled as single units for association and clustering, since linkage in the cohort was strong. Class I and class II HLA loci were covered by the typing at four-digit resolution. In the later analysis, no new phenotypic data were used to find candidate immune exposures; instead, reliance was placed on TCR beta sequences and their occurrence across donors. The number of typed donors differed by locus: 629-630 for A, B, C, DRB1 and DQB1; 500 to 550 for DQA1; roughly 600 for DPA1; and 400 to 480 for DPB1. Of the roughly 400 genotyped donors, 81% were placed in the genetic ancestry cluster associated with self-reported Caucasian donors. All discovery cohort repertoires had been generated using a single sequencing platform. The T cell repertoires of some 700 subjects were profiled by immunosequencing and related to cytomegalovirus serostatus. A later analysis re-examined previously published TCR beta repertoires from 610 or so donors and added high-resolution HLA genotyping to investigate patterns of TCR occurrence. About 310 gigabases of sequencing data and approximately 84 million unique TCR sequences were included in an early release covering 550 to 650 HLA-typed donors. In an earlier analysis of 587 of the donors, high-throughput TCR beta sequencing was used to judge whether each TCR beta V gene segment behaved as functional or pseudogenic. In addition to the first cohort of 666 subjects, a separate validation cohort of 120 different subjects was used. To predict cytomegalovirus infection status, the study combined high-throughput TCR immunosequencing, statistical association of individual TCRs with disease status, and machine learning. In a later genetic analysis, genome-wide SNP genotypes for 398 of the 666 donors were used, and that subset was treated as a discovery cohort. The aim of the study was to test whether cataloging public T cell receptors could identify signatures of past pathogen exposure. Donor age, sex, ethnicity and CMV serostatus were collected together with the repertoire data.

The method was the immunoSEQ multiplex PCR assay. The multiplex PCR relied on a mix of 60 forward primers for TCR Vbeta segments and 13 reverse primers for TCR Jbeta segments. Amplification of the CDR3 region of rearranged TCR beta genes was performed with a multiplex PCR assay on genomic DNA. On the Illumina HiSeq System, the amplified TCR beta libraries were sequenced as 87-base-pair reads. The original pipeline was this. A later analysis counted approximately 84 million unique TCR beta chains across the roughly 700 repertoires, and some 11 million of these chains were shared by at least two donors. Raw reads were error-corrected and collapsed into unique sequences with a nearest-neighbor algorithm that merged closely related sequences to remove PCR and sequencing errors. To assign V, D and J gene segments, CDR3 sequences were aligned to IMGT reference sequences. Each retained sequence needed at least a six-nucleotide match to both a V gene segment and a J gene segment. Rearrangements were called productive when the CDR3 lacked stop codons and stayed in frame with V and J; all others were non-productive. Following IMGT convention, CDR3 was defined as the stretch from the second conserved V-encoded cysteine to the conserved J-encoded phenylalanine. In an earlier analysis of around 570 of the donors, sequences lacking an unambiguous match to a single V gene segment were excluded. An earlier analysis of fewer than 650 of the donors classified V segments as functional when productive rearrangements were above 56.7% and as segregating when the standard deviation between donors was above 5%. To diagnose cytomegalovirus status from the catalog of TCR beta chain sequences, a statistical classification framework was built. A later analysis assigned V and J genes by comparing TCR nucleotide sequences with IMGT/GENE-DB human TR gene sequences. A later analysis assigned CDR3 sequences and most-parsimonious VDJ recombination scenarios with the TCRdist pipeline. In a later analysis, each TCR beta chain was defined by its CDR3 amino acid sequence together with its V-gene family, and reads without a unique V-gene family were excluded. In a later analysis, fewer than 650 highly shared, low-generation-probability nucleotide sequences were removed to address suspected cross-contamination and a sequencing artifact. In a later analysis, a clonal expansion index for each public chain was calculated from normalized within-repertoire ranks of inferred template counts. Generation probabilities in a later analysis came from a VDJ recombination model fitted to out-of-frame rearrangements, and those results were checked against IGoR. In a later analysis, hypergeometric tests were used to score TCR-TCR, TCR-HLA and TCR-CMV co-occurrence, with a repertoire-size bias correction applied to TCR pairs. In a later analysis, false discovery rates were estimated by permuting HLA or CMV assignments 20 times. In a later analysis, co-occurring TCRs were grouped with DBSCAN, and TCRdist sequence similarity was added when clustering was performed within HLA-allele-positive subsets. Repertoires with fewer than 30,000 or more than 120,000 public chains were left out of co-occurrence clustering, as were a handful of repertoires with anomalous nucleotide sharing. Drawn from immuneACCESS, this table holds only the in-frame rearrangements with V and J called that TCRdb kept. Clones are partly lost; checked studies trace under half to an unresolved V gene and leave the rest unexplained. V and J calls plus clone size are reproduced from that table; the DNA served to infer D and trimming. Present in this sample are approximately 54,000 clones, 82% of which were seen just once. Approximately 3% of the sample rests with the top ten.

The study at large found these results: Most CMV-associated TCR beta chains appeared to be HLA-restricted in a later analysis, and the HLA associations seemed to be driven largely by CMV exposure. In vitro tests confirmed that a few of the cytomegalovirus-associated TCR beta chains recognize cytomegalovirus antigens. Because HLA typing was missing for some donors at each locus, association tests included only the typed subset. In both the original and validation cohorts, the classifier was reported to diagnose cytomegalovirus status with high specificity and sensitivity. A cluster of highly shared sequence variants was judged likely to represent a technical artifact of the sequencing pipeline. A further reported finding was that TCR beta sequences accurately predicted the HLA-A and HLA-B alleles for most subjects in the first cohort. V-gene and J-gene trimming of TCR beta chains was associated with a missense DCLRE1C variant in a later genetic analysis, and the association was replicated in an independent cohort. According to a later analysis, parvovirus B19, influenza, CMV and Epstein-Barr virus appeared linked to several top co-occurrence clusters. Strong co-occurrence of HLA alleles, especially DR and DQ, made assigning TCR associations to individual alleles difficult. According to a later analysis, TCR association rates differed among HLA loci, with DRB1 alleles showing the most associated TCRs and HLA-C alleles showing the fewest. It was suggested by the authors that the approach could potentially be generalized to other disease states and immunological phenotypes. The cohort was sequenced for TCR beta chains only, and without alpha or paired-chain data the features that could be detected were limited. In the study, roughly 160 TCR beta chains were listed as associated with cytomegalovirus. A later analysis found that HLA-associated TCR beta chains were more clonally expanded and had lower generation probabilities than equally common non-associated chains. Specific HLA alleles were associated with over 15,000 TCR beta sequences at a false discovery rate of 0.05 in a later analysis. About 15 rarely observed V segments, including chromosome 9 orphons, were excluded from the earlier analysis of almost 600 of the donors because counts were too low. In a later genetic analysis, fewer N-insertions in productive TCRs were reported among donors in an Asian-associated ancestry cluster than the roughly 640-donor mean. Correlated functional status among segregating V segments might be attributable to linkage disequilibrium, but an unknown experimental factor could not be ruled out. Across donors, most TCR sequences were observed very rarely, whereas some public TCRs were present in many individuals. For the cohort, immune exposure information was limited to CMV serostatus. Broadly in line with IMGT annotations, most TCR beta V segments showed up in productive rearrangements about 90% or about 30% of the time in an earlier analysis of roughly 590 of the donors. Sequencing depth was assumed to be roughly uniform across donors in the presence/absence analyses, though that assumption may not hold.

The sequencing input was PBMCs. The TCR was taken from a woman younger than 30 in good health and CMV-seronegative.

Read as DNA, the sequence is TGCGCCAGCAGCCGCCTACTAGCGGGAGAGGGAGAGCAGTTCTTC. This encodes CASSRLLAGEGEQFF. The sequence is built from TRBV4-1 and TRBJ2-1; a stretch of 11 junction bases matches TRBD2. The germline V gene yields MGHRA for CDR1 and YSYEKL for CDR2. Trimmed from V: 4 bases; trimmed from J: 10 bases; junction bases lacking a gene match: 9. Reading from cysteine to phenylalanine, the CDR3 counts 15 amino acids. This entry keeps only the CDR3 DNA: 45 bases, framed from base 1.